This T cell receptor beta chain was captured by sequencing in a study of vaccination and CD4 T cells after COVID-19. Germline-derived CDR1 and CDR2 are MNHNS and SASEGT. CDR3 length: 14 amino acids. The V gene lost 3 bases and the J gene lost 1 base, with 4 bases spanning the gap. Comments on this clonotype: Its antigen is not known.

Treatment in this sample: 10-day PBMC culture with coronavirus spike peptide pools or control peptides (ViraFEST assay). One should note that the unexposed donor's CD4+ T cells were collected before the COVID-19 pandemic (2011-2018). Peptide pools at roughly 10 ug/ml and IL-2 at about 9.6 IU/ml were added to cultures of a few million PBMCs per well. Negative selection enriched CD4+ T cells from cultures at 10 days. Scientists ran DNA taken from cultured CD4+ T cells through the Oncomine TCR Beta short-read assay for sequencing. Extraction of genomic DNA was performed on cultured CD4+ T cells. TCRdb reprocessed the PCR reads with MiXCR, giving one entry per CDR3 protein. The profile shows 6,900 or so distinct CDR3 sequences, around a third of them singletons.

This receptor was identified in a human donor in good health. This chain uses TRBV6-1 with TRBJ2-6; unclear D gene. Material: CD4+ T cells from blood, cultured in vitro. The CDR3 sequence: CASSEGSGANVLTF. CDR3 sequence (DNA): TGTGCCAGCAGTGAGGGTTCTGGGGCCAACGTCCTGACTTTC.